Presented here are 26 T cell receptor beta chains from one specimen sequenced in a study of Graves' ophthalmopathy and Graves' hyperthyroidism (dated by TCRdb to between 2017 and 2018). Sequencer: Illumina HiSeq 2000. For repertoire sequencing, TCR beta CDR3 regions were amplified from RNA transcripts. HTBI primers and the Qiagen OneStep RT-PCR kit were used in a first-round RT-PCR, which was followed by a second-round multiplex PCR, size selection and purification. The public sequencing data were trimmed at Q25 with fastp and processed into clonotypes with MiXCR by TCRdb, which kept only in-frame beta chains. A single entry per CDR3 protein holds the most common genes and DNA from its merged rows. This sample has some 240,000 distinct CDR3 sequences in its table, and around 45% of those were observed once. Clones ranked in the top ten supply around 43% of the sample. Sequenced material: peripheral blood. Every receptor here comes from an adult man with Graves' ophthalmopathy.

The CDR3: CASSLRQVGTEAFF. The DNA of the CDR3 is TGTGCCAGCAGTTTAAGACAGGTTGGCACTGAAGCTTTCTTT. The chain combines TRBV6-1 with TRBJ1-1; TRBD1 might be the D (6 bases). The CDR3 consists of 14 residues. Germline CDR1 and CDR2: MNHNS and SASEGT. V lost 5 bases to trimming and J lost 4 bases, with 14 bases between them.

This clonotype was counted only a few times. The CDR3 coding sequence is TGTGCCAGCAGCCGCCGGGACAGGGGGCTCGATGGCTACACCTTC. Protein: CASSRRDRGLDGYTF. The chain is built from TRBV14 and TRBJ1-2, with TRBD1 identical over 12 bases. Germline values: CDR1 SGHDN, CDR2 FVKESK. CDR3 length equals 15 residues. V lost 4 bases and J lost 6; bases outside the gene matches: 6. The full variable domain, with the rest looked up from reference TRBV14 and TRBJ1-2, is EAGVTQFPSHSVIEKGQTVTLRCDPISGHDNLYWYRRVMGKEIKFLLHFVKESKQDESGMPNNRFLAERTGGTYSTLKVQPAELEDSGVYFCASSRRDRGLDGYTFGSGTRLTVV.

V is TRBV6-5 and J is TRBJ2-5; D gene unclear. The CDR3 totals 14 residues. Trimming took 6 bases from V and 9 from J, leaving 20 bases between them. The germline gives CDR1 MNHEY, CDR2 SVGAGI. Here the CDR3 DNA reads TGTGCCAGCAGCTCCCTGAGGCAGGCTGGGGCCCAGTACTTC. Translated: CASSSLRQAGAQYF.

For this clonotype: This may come from a read error, since a much larger clone is one base off. The chain has TRBV7-8 and TRBJ2-6; 8 bases line up with TRBD1. The germline CDR1 and CDR2 sequences are SGHVS and FQNEAQ. This CDR3 has 16 amino acids. The CDR3 spells CASSSQTGAGADVLTF. The CDR3 nucleotides are TGTGCCAGCAGCTCCCAGACAGGGGCTGGGGCCGACGTCCTGACTTTC.

V and J are TRBV2 and TRBJ1-4; tentative D call: TRBD1 (5 bases). The V end was cut by 3 bases, the J end by 4 bases, with 9 bases between. The CDR3 runs to 14 residues. Germline V gene lookup returns CDR1 SNHLY and CDR2 FYNNEI. The CDR3 sequence is CASSDRELNEKLFF. The CDR3 nucleotides read TGTGCCAGCAGTGACAGGGAACTTAATGAAAAACTGTTTTTT.

This clonotype was observed at least ten times. The chain has TRBV19 and TRBJ1-6; D is unclear. Trimming cost V 9 bases and J 11 bases, with 2 bases left between them. This CDR3 has 8 residues. Germline CDR1 reads LNHDA; CDR2 reads SQIVND (reference sequence). Here the CDR3 DNA reads TGTGCCAGAACACCCCTCCACTTT. Its protein is CARTPLHF.

V is TRBV10-2 and J is TRBJ1-2; TRBD1 matches at 7 bases. The CDR3 spans 16 residues. V shed 0 bases, J shed 2 bases, and the junction held 6 bases outside the gene matches. In germline, CDR1 is WSHSY, CDR2 SAAADI. The CDR3 coding sequence is TGCGCCAGCAGTGAGTCGTTGGCAGGGGGGAACTATGGCTACACCTTC. It specifies CASSESLAGGNYGYTF.

V usage is TRBV2 and J usage is TRBJ2-5; D possibly corresponds to TRBD1 (7 bases). V dropped 1 base and J dropped 5 bases, with 14 bases sitting between them. Germline V gene lookup returns CDR1 SNHLY and CDR2 FYNNEI. This CDR3 is 15 amino acids long. The CDR3 DNA follows: TGTGCCAGCAGTGAAGAACAGGGGACTTGGGAGACCCAGTACTTC. It specifies CASSEEQGTWETQYF. The full variable domain, its missing parts supplied by reference TRBV2 and TRBJ2-5, is EPEVTQTPSHQVTQMGQEVILRCVPISNHLYFYWYRQILGQKVEFLVSFYNNEISEKSEIFDDQFSVERPDGSNFTLKIRSTKLEDSAMYFCASSEEQGTWETQYFGPGTRLLVL.

The DNA for the CDR3 is TGTGCCAGCAGCGGCTGGACAGACGGAAGAGCTAACTATGGCTACACCTTC. Its protein is CASSGWTDGRANYGYTF. V gene TRBV5-5 combines with J gene TRBJ1-2; a possible D gene is TRBD1 (6 bases). This CDR3 region has 17 residues. The V end lost 4 bases, the J end lost 0 bases, and 19 bases lay between the germline ends. The germline V gene has CDR1 SGHKS and CDR2 YYEKEE (reference sequence).

This clonotype was recorded many times. The V and J genes are TRBV7-3 and TRBJ1-2, with 7 bases that match TRBD1. The CDR3 contains 16 residues. From germline, CDR1 is SGHTA and CDR2 FQGTGA. Germline trimming cut 3 bases from V and 2 bases from J; bases unmatched to any gene: 9. The CDR3 reads CASSLDGQAINYGYTF. The CDR3 DNA sequence: TGTGCCAGCAGCTTGGACGGACAGGCGATAAACTATGGCTACACCTTC.

This clonotype was observed once. The rearrangement joins TRBV4-1 to TRBJ1-5; 8 nucleotides line up with TRBD1. The germline V gene encodes CDR1 MGHRA and CDR2 YSYEKL. The trim removed 5 bases at V and 6 bases at J, leaving 6 bases unmatched. The CDR3 spans 14 residues. CDR3 loop: CASSNGTGGQPQHF. As DNA, the CDR3 is TGCGCCAGCAGCAACGGGACAGGAGGTCAGCCCCAGCATTTT.

The chain links TRBV24-1 to TRBJ2-7; TRBD1 is a possible D gene (5 bases). Germline V gene sequence: CDR1 KGHDR, CDR2 SFDVKD. V shed 6 bases and J shed 4 bases, with 6 bases lying between them. The CDR3 has 11 residues. The CDR3 bases are TGTGCCACCAGTCAGGGTTACGAGCAGTACTTC. Its translation: CATSQGYEQYF.

This rearrangement joins TRBV5-1 to TRBJ1-1; TRBD1 agrees at 10 bases. This CDR3 contains 18 residues. V lost 3 bases to trimming and J lost 1 base; unmatched junction nucleotides: 12. Germline values: CDR1 SGHRS, CDR2 YFSETQ. For the CDR3, the DNA is TGCGCCAGCAGCTGGGGGGGGATTGACAGGGGGCAGAACACTGAAGCTTTCTTT. It yields the protein CASSWGGIDRGQNTEAFF.

This clonotype was seen a handful of times. The chain combines TRBV29-1 with TRBJ1-6; 10 nucleotides align to TRBD1. Trimming took 5 bases from V and 5 from J; bases not matched to a gene: 3. This CDR3 has 14 residues. Germline V CDR1 and CDR2: SQVTM, ANQGSEA. As DNA, the CDR3 is TGCAGCGTTAGACAGGGGGCAAATAATTCACCCCTCCACTTT. Translating gives CSVRQGANNSPLHF.

This rearrangement joins TRBV6-5 to TRBJ1-1; D may be TRBD1 (6 bases). Germline loops: CDR1 MNHEY, CDR2 SVGAGI. This CDR3 comprises 16 residues. Between the trimmed V and J ends, which lost 0 bases and 0 bases, there was a span of 11 bases. In DNA, the CDR3 is TGTGCCAGCAGTTACTCGTCAGGGGCGCTGAACACTGAAGCTTTCTTT. This encodes CASSYSSGALNTEAFF.

The chain has TRBV24-1 and TRBJ1-5; D is possibly TRBD1 (5 bases). The CDR3 totals 15 residues. CDR1 and CDR2 (germline): KGHDR, SFDVKD. Trimming took 4 bases from V and 4 from J, leaving 13 bases between them. This CDR3 reads CATSDPGEGNQPQHF. CDR3 sequence (DNA): TGTGCCACCAGTGACCCCGGGGAGGGGAATCAGCCCCAGCATTTT.

Comment on this clonotype: Possible read error: a much larger clone is one base away. The chain uses TRBV25-1 and TRBJ2-2; 9 bases map to TRBD2. Germline V gene lookup returns CDR1 MGHDK and CDR2 SYGVNS. The CDR3 loop spans 16 amino acids. The trim removed 3 bases at V and 1 base at J, leaving 3 bases unmatched. CDR3: CASSDVAGVNTGELFF. CDR3 DNA: TGTGCCAGCAGTGATGTAGCGGGGGTGAACACCGGGGAGCTGTTTTTT.

The chain joins TRBV2 to TRBJ2-3; D remains unclear. The CDR3 is made up of 14 amino acids. Trimming pared 6 bases from V and 0 bases from J, leaving 10 bases between. Germline assignment: CDR1 SNHLY and CDR2 FYNNEI. The CDR3 coding sequence is TGTGCCAGCAGCGAGGAATATAGCACAGATACGCAGTATTTT. It translates to CASSEEYSTDTQYF.

This clonotype occurred a few times. The J gene is TRBJ2-7, the V gene TRBV5-8; 9 nucleotides align to TRBD1. CDR1 and CDR2 from the germline V gene are SGHTS and YDEGEE. The CDR3 has 14 amino acids. The V segment lost 4 bases and the J segment 5 bases; nucleotides outside the gene matches: 7. CDR3 sequence reads: CASSPGDREHEQYF. Here the CDR3 DNA reads TGTGCCAGCAGCCCGGGGGACAGGGAGCACGAGCAGTACTTC. The whole variable domain, filled in from reference TRBV5-8 and TRBJ2-7, reads EAGVTQSPTHLIKTRGQQATLRCSPISGHTSVYWYQQALGLGLQFLLWYDEGEERNRGNFPPRFSGRQFPNYSSELNVNALELEDSALYLCASSPGDREHEQYFGPGTRLTVT.

This chain links TRBV20-1 with TRBJ2-7; D may be TRBD2 (6 bases). The V end lost 0 bases, the J end lost 0 bases, and 12 bases lay between the germline ends. Germline V CDR1 and CDR2: DFQATT, SNEGSKA (reference sequence). This CDR3 contains 15 residues. The CDR3 spells CSARDRGGNSYEQYF. DNA for the CDR3: TGCAGTGCTAGAGATCGGGGCGGGAACTCCTACGAGCAGTACTTC.

This clonotype was observed a handful of times. The J gene is TRBJ1-4, the V gene TRBV10-3, with 7 positions matching TRBD1. V was pared by 2 bases and J by 7 bases, with 7 bases of the junction left unmatched. The CDR3 loop spans 15 amino acids. The germline gives CDR1 ENHRY, CDR2 SYGVKD. CDR3 sequence (DNA): TGTGCCATCAGTGAGACGACAGGGATTGGTGAAAAACTGTTTTTT. The encoded protein is CAISETTGIGEKLFF.

The chain is built from TRBV25-1 and TRBJ2-5; 8 nucleotides align to TRBD1. The V and J ends lost 7 bases and 1 base, in that order; junction bases with no gene match: 2. Germline assignment: CDR1 MGHDK and CDR2 SYGVNS. This CDR3 spans 13 amino acids. The CDR3 bases are TGTGCCAGCACCCAGGGGGCCCAAGAGACCCAGTACTTC. Protein sequence: CASTQGAQETQYF.

The count of this clonotype is one. The chain links TRBV19 to TRBJ1-1, with 7 bases lining up with TRBD1. With V trimmed by 4 bases and J by 3 bases, 5 bases remained unmatched. CDR1 and CDR2 from the germline V gene are LNHDA and SQIVND (reference sequence). The CDR3 runs to 14 residues. The CDR3 DNA sequence: TGTGCCAGTAGTACGACAGGGAGGCACACTGAAGCTTTCTTT. Amino acids: CASSTTGRHTEAFF.

This clonotype turned up a few times. CDR3 protein: CASTRGGPEQYF. CDR3 DNA sequence: TGTGCCAGCACCCGGGGCGGGCCCGAGCAGTACTTC. V gene TRBV2 combines with J gene TRBJ2-7; D possibly uses TRBD1 or TRBD2 (5 bases each). Trimming left V 7 bases short and J 6 bases short, with 13 bases between. Germline values: CDR1 SNHLY, CDR2 FYNNEI. CDR3 length: 12 residues.

The V and J genes are TRBV12-3 or TRBV12-4 and TRBJ1-1; tentatively, D is TRBD1 (6 bases). The CDR3 runs 14 residues. V was trimmed by 2 bases and J by 4 bases, leaving 11 bases between them. The CDR3 nucleotides are TGTGCCAGCAGTTTAACAGGGCCCTCCACTGAAGCTTTCTTT. Translating it yields CASSLTGPSTEAFF.

The CDR3, as DNA: TGTGCCAGCAGTAATGACAGTCCAACTAATGAAAAACTGTTTTTT. The encoded protein is CASSNDSPTNEKLFF. The chain carries TRBV2 and TRBJ1-4, with D perhaps TRBD1 (5 bases). There are 15 residues in the CDR3. Trimming removed 5 bases at V and 0 bases at J, with 10 bases between. Looked up from germline, CDR1 is SNHLY and CDR2 is FYNNEI. Combining the CDR3 with reference TRBV2 and TRBJ1-4 gives the whole variable domain EPEVTQTPSHQVTQMGQEVILRCVPISNHLYFYWYRQILGQKVEFLVSFYNNEISEKSEIFDDQFSVERPDGSNFTLKIRSTKLEDSAMYFCASSNDSPTNEKLFFGSGTQLSVL.